This T cell receptor beta chain was recorded in a study of blood T cell repertoires in COVID-19. Study context: Sites in the United States, Italy and Spain provided acute and convalescent COVID-19 samples.

The CDR3 covers 15 residues. Germline CDR1 reads SQVTM; CDR2 reads ANQGSEA. Trimming pared 3 bases from V and 2 bases from J, leaving 15 bases between. In the original analysis: Estimation of nucleated cell counts was performed using reference gene primer amplification. The assay was immunoSEQ multiplex PCR, and TCRdb's table has in-frame clones only and misses some. V and J calls and clone size follow that table, whereas D and trimming were derived from the DNA. The sample has 40,000 or so clones, 81% seen once; the top ten hold roughly 40%. In its sample, this clone was seen once. Sequencing was carried out using peripheral blood. This TCR derives from a man between 35 and 55 years old with active or convalescent COVID-19. The genes are TRBV29-1 and TRBJ2-3; D is undetermined. Here the CDR3 DNA reads TGCAGCGTTGACTACCAGCGCAAGCCCACAGATACGCAGTATTTT. Translated, it gives CSVDYQRKPTDTQYF.